The text below deals with one TCR beta chain. Its antigen is not known. This sample was included in a study of T cell responses to AZD1222 COVID-19 vaccine. Data came from immunoSEQ multiplex PCR; TCRdb stores just in-frame clones and leaves some out. The sample yields 100,000 to 150,000 clones, roughly 90% seen once. CDR1 and CDR2 from the germline V gene are LGHDT and YNNKEL (reference sequence). The CDR3 has 16 amino acids. The trim removed 6 bases at V and 6 bases at J, leaving 13 bases unmatched. Study-level results: Among AZD1222 vaccinees, only 5 to 7 were seropositive at baseline. Repertoires were obtained solely post-peak T cell response. Close to half of spike-specific TCRs reportedly recognize unmutated variant regions.

The receptor comes from an adult in good health. The chain employs TRBV3-1 (or the pseudogene TRBV3-2) and TRBJ2-2; 7 nucleotides agree with TRBD1. The material was peripheral blood, obtained on day 0 of AZD1222 vaccination. The CDR3 nucleotides are TGTGCCAGCAGACACAATACAGGGGTGAGGGCCGGGGAGCTGTTTTTT. Amino acid sequence: CASRHNTGVRAGELFF.